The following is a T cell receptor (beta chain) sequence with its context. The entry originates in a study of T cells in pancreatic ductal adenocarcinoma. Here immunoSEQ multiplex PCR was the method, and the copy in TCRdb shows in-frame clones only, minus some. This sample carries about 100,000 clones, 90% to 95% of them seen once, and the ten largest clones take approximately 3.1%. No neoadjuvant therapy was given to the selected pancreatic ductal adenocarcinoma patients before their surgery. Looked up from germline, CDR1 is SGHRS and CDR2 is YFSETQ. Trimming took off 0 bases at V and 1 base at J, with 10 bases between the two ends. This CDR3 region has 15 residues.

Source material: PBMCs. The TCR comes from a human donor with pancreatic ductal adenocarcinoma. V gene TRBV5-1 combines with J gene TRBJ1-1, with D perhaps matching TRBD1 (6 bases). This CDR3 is CASSLVQGSNTEAFF. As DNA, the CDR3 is TGCGCCAGCAGCTTGGTCCAGGGGTCGAACACTGAAGCTTTCTTT.